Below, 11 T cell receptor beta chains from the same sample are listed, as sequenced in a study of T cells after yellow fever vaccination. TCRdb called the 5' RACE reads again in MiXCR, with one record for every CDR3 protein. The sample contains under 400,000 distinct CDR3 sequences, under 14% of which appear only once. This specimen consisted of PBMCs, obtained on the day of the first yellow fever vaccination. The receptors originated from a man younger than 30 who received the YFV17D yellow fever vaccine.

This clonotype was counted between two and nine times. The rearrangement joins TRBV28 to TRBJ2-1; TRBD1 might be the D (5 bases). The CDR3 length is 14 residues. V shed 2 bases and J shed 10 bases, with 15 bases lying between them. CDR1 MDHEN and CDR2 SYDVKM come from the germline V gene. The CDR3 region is CASSLSPGNKEQFF. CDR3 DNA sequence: TGTGCCAGCAGTTTAAGTCCAGGGAATAAGGAGCAGTTCTTC.

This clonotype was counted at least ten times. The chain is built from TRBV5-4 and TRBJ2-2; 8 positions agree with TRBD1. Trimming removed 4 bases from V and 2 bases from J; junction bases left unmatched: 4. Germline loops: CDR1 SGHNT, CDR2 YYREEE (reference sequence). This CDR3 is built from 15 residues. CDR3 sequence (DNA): TGTGCCAGCAGCGACGGGACAGGAAACACCGGGGAGCTGTTTTTT. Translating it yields CASSDGTGNTGELFF.

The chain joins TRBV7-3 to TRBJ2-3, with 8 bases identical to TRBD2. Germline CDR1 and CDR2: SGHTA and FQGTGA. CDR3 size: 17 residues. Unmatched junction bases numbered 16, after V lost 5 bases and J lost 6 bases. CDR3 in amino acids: CASSHSVSGGAPDTQYF. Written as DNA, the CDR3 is TGTGCCAGCAGCCATTCGGTATCCGGGGGGGCGCCGGATACGCAGTATTTT.

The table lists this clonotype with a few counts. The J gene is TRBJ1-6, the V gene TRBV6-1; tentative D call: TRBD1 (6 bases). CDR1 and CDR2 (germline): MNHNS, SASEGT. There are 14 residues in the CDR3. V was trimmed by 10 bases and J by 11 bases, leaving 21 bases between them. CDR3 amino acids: CAIREDSLVAPLHF. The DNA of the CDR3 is TGTGCCATCCGGGAGGACAGCCTAGTGGCACCCCTCCACTTT.

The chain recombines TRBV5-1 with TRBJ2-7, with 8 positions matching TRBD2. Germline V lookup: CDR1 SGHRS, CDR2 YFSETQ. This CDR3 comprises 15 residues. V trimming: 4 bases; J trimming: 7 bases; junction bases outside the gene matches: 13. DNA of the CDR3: TGCGCCAGCAGCATCGGACTAGCCGGGGCGCGGGAGCAGTACTTC. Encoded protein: CASSIGLAGAREQYF. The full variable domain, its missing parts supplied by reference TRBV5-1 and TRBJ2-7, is KAGVTQTPRYLIKTRGQQVTLSCSPISGHRSVSWYQQTPGQGLQFLFEYFSETQRNKGNFPGRFSGRQFSNSRSEMNVSTLELGDSALYLCASSIGLAGAREQYFGPGTRLTVT.

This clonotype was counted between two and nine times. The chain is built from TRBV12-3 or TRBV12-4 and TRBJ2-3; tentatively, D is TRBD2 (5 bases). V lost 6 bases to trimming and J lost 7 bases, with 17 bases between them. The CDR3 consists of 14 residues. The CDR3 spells CASSPGVIGHTQYF. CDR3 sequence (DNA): TGTGCCAGCAGCCCCGGGGTAATCGGGCATACGCAGTATTTT.

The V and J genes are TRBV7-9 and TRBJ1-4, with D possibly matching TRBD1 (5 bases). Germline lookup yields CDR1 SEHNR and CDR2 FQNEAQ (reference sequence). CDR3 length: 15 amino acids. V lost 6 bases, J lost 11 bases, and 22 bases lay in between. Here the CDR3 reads CASRSDLGGIGKLFF. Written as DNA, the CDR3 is TGTGCCAGCAGATCGGACCTGGGGGGGATAGGGAAACTGTTTTTT. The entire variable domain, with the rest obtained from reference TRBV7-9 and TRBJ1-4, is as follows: DTGVSQNPRHKITKRGQNVTFRCDPISEHNRLYWYRQTLGQGPEFLTYFQNEAQLEKSRLLSDRFSAERPKGSFSTLEIQRTEQGDSAMYLCASRSDLGGIGKLFFGSGTQLSVL.

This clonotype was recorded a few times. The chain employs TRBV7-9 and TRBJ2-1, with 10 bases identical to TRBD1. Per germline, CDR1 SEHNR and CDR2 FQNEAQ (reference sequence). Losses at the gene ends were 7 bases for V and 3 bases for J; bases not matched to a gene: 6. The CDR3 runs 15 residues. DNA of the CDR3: TGTGCCAGCAACGGACAGGGGGTTTTCTACAATGAGCAGTTCTTC. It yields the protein CASNGQGVFYNEQFF.

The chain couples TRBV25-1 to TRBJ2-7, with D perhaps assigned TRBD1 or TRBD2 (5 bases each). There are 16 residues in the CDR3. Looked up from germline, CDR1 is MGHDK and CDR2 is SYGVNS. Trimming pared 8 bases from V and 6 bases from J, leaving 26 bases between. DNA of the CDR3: TGTGCCAGCGCCCTTATTGGGGGATTTTGTTTGGGCGAGCAGTACGTC. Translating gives CASALIGGFCLGEQYV.

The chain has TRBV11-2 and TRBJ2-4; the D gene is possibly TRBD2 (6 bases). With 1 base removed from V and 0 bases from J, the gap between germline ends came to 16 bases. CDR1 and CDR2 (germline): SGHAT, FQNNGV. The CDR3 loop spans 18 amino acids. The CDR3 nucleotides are TGTGCCAGCAGCTTAGGCGAGGGGCAGGGACTAGCCAAAAACATTCAGTACTTC. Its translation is CASSLGEGQGLAKNIQYF. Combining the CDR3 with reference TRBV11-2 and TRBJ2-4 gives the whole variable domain EAGVAQSPRYKIIEKRQSVAFWCNPISGHATLYWYQQILGQGPKLLIQFQNNGVVDDSQLPKDRFSAERLKGVDSTLKIQPAKLEDSAVYLCASSLGEGQGLAKNIQYFGAGTRLSVL.

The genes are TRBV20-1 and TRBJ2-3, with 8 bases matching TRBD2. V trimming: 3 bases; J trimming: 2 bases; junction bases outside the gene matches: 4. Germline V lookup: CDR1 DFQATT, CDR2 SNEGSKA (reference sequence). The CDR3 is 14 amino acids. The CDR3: CSASRGGTTDTQYF. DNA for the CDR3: TGCAGTGCTAGTCGGGGGGGGACCACAGATACGCAGTATTTT.